This T cell receptor (beta chain) emerged from a study of T cells in Graves' hyperthyroidism and ophthalmopathy. Study conclusions and caveats: Blood also carried most thyroid clonotypes expanded above 0.001. In simple terms, a model built on 13 V-J features told ophthalmopathy apart from stable hyperthyroidism.

Amplification of TCR beta CDR3 regions used RNA as the template. Carried out on the TCR CDR3, a first-round RT-PCR used the HTBI primer set. TCRdb called the multiplex PCR reads again in MiXCR, with one record for every CDR3 protein. Of roughly 400,000 distinct CDR3 sequences listed, over 11% are singletons. Clinical Activity Scores of at least 3, NOSPECS grades of at least 4 and durations under 3 months characterized ophthalmopathy patients. The CDR3 runs 11 residues. V lost 6 bases and J lost 2, with 6 bases in between. Germline values: CDR1 SQVTM, CDR2 ANQGSEA. This clonotype was seen many times. The antigen is undetermined.

The sequencing sample was made of blood. This sequence was found in a man aged 50-60 years with Graves' ophthalmopathy. The chain joins TRBV29-1 to TRBJ2-3, with D possibly matching TRBD1 (6 bases). Here the CDR3 reads CSVGHTDTQYF. In DNA, the CDR3 is TGCAGCGTGGGACACACAGATACGCAGTATTTT.